A selection of T cell receptor beta chains follows, all from one sample in a study of regulatory T cells in long-lasting Graves disease. MiXCR, applied by TCRdb to the multiplex PCR reads, yields one record per CDR3 protein. The sample has fewer than 450,000 distinct CDR3 sequences, roughly 20% seen once; the top ten hold less than 25%. Sequenced here: peripheral blood mononuclear cells (PBMCs), sampled when the disease was refractory, from a patient treated with antithyroid drugs. The receptors were sampled from a female donor with Graves disease. CDR3s include the opening cysteine and the closing phenylalanine or tryptophan. The D gene is left open where the match is weak. Some rows have no size entry. The others give once, few or many, or a class for an expanded clone.

CDR3nt | CDR3aa | d_gene | j_gene | v_gene | abundance
TGCAGTGCTAGAGATCTCGGCTATGGCTACACCTTC | CSARDLGYGYTF | . | TRBJ1-2 | TRBV20-1 | few
TGCGCCAGCAGCTTGGGGACAGCACGGAATGCCTACGAGCAGTACTTC | CASSLGTARNAYEQYF | . | TRBJ2-7 | TRBV5-1 | .
TGTGCCAGCAGTGAGTCGGATACGAACACCGGGGAGCTGTTTTTT | CASSESDTNTGELFF | . | TRBJ2-2 | TRBV6-4 | few
TGCGCCAGCAGCTTGCGGGCGGGAGAAACCGGGGAGCTGTTTTTT | CASSLRAGETGELFF | TRBD2 | TRBJ2-2 | TRBV5-1 | .
TGTGCCAGCAGGCGGACAGGGATGGACACTGAAGCTTTCTTT | CASRRTGMDTEAFF | TRBD1 | TRBJ1-1 | TRBV5-6 | many
TGTGCCAGCTCACCCTGGGACGGACCTGGAAACACCATATATTTT | CASSPWDGPGNTIYF | . | TRBJ1-3 | TRBV18 | .
TGTGCCAGCAGCCCAGGCGAACTAGCCAAAAACATTCAGTACTTC | CASSPGELAKNIQYF | . | TRBJ2-4 | TRBV12-3/TRBV12-4 | many
TGTGCCAGCAGTTACTCGGGACACTTGATCTATGGCTACACCTTC | CASSYSGHLIYGYTF | . | TRBJ1-2 | TRBV6-2/TRBV6-3 | many
TGTGCCACCAGTGACTCCTTTCCGGATCCCCAAGAGACCCAGTACTTC | CATSDSFPDPQETQYF | . | TRBJ2-5 | TRBV24-1 | many
TGTGCCAGCAGTTTCCCAGGGGCGGGTGAGGGCTACACCTTC | CASSFPGAGEGYTF | . | TRBJ1-2 | TRBV28 | many
TGTGCCACCAGCTCAAGCTATGAAGCTTTCTTT | CATSSSYEAFF | . | TRBJ1-1 | TRBV5-6 | few
TGTGCCAGCAGCCCTTGGGGTCCGGGGCAAGTGGAGACCCAGTACTTC | CASSPWGPGQVETQYF | . | TRBJ2-5 | TRBV3-1 | .
TGTGCCAGCAGTTTAGGCGGGAGTGGCCAAGAGACCCAGTACTTC | CASSLGGSGQETQYF | TRBD2 | TRBJ2-5 | TRBV6-5 | few
TGTGCCAGCAGCCAGTCGGGGGGCGCGGCTGAAGCTTTCTTT | CASSQSGGAAEAFF | . | TRBJ1-1 | TRBV7-3 | .
TGTGCCAGCAGTCCGGGACTAGCGGGCACATTCACCGGGGAGCTGTTTTTT | CASSPGLAGTFTGELFF | TRBD2 | TRBJ2-2 | TRBV6-1 | .
TGTGCCAGCAGCGGTGGACGGGGAATGTATCAGCCCCAGCATTTT | CASSGGRGMYQPQHF | . | TRBJ1-5 | TRBV7-2 | .
TGTGCCAGCAGCCCTAAATTCGGGGGGGGAACTGAAGCTTTCTTT | CASSPKFGGGTEAFF | . | TRBJ1-1 | TRBV3-1 | many
TGTGCCAGTAGTATAGGATCGGAGCAGTGGGACGAGCAGTACTTC | CASSIGSEQWDEQYF | . | TRBJ2-7 | TRBV19 | many
TGCGCCAGCAGCCCCTCCAGGGGTGATTCACCCCTCCACTTT | CASSPSRGDSPLHF | . | TRBJ1-6 | TRBV4-3 | .
TGTGCCACCAGCAAGGATCAGGGGAGCTCCTACGAGCAGTACTTC | CATSKDQGSSYEQYF | . | TRBJ2-7 | TRBV15 | .
TGTGCCAGCAGTTTAGGAGGGGGAAACATTCAGTACTTC | CASSLGGGNIQYF | . | TRBJ2-4 | TRBV28 | .
TGCGCCAGCAGCCCACAACCCATACAGGGGTACGAGCAGTACTTC | CASSPQPIQGYEQYF | TRBD1 | TRBJ2-7 | TRBV5-1 | .
TGCAGTGCCACCCCCGTGGGGAGGGCGGTCGGGGAGCTGTTTTTT | CSATPVGRAVGELFF | TRBD2 | TRBJ2-2 | TRBV20-1 | few
TGCGCCAGCAGCGGCATGAGGGACAGGGGAAATTTGGACACCGGGGAGCTGTTTTTT | CASSGMRDRGNLDTGELFF | TRBD1 | TRBJ2-2 | TRBV5-1 | .
TGTGCCAGCAGCTTAGGAATCTCCACTTTCGAGCAGTACTTC | CASSLGISTFEQYF | . | TRBJ2-7 | TRBV13 | few
TGTGCCTGGAAGGAGGGGGTGAAACCCCAGTACTTC | CAWKEGVKPQYF | . | TRBJ2-5 | TRBV30 | .
TGTGCCAGCAGGGGACAGGGTCCCGACAATGAGCAGTTCTTC | CASRGQGPDNEQFF | TRBD1 | TRBJ2-1 | TRBV9 | once
TGTGCCACCAGTGATTTAGGAGGGAGGCCCTACAATGAGCAGTTCTTC | CATSDLGGRPYNEQFF | . | TRBJ2-1 | TRBV24-1 | .
TGTGCCAGCAGTAAAACCCAAAGGGGACAGGGGGATCGTGGCTACACCTTC | CASSKTQRGQGDRGYTF | TRBD1 | TRBJ1-2 | TRBV6-1 | many